The rows below give T cell receptor beta chains drawn from one sample of a study of T cell changes during pregnancy in multiple sclerosis. Clones were read by immunoSEQ multiplex PCR, and TCRdb kept only the in-frame ones, dropping some. The sample holds around 88,000 clones, 90% to 95% seen once. The source material was peripheral blood, sampled after pregnancy. Receptors were obtained from a female donor in good health, enrolled as a control in a pregnancy study. The CDR3 runs from the conserved cysteine through the conserved F or W. The D gene is left open where the match is weak. Only part of the rows carry a size: once, few, many, or a class if the clone is expanded.

-	-	TRBJ2-7	13	TRBV30	CAWSIDRPGEQYF	TGTGCCTGGAGTATTGACAGGCCGGGTGAGCAGTACTTC
-	-	TRBJ1-1	12	TRBV2	CASRDTVTEAFF	TGTGCCAGCAGGGATACAGTCACTGAAGCTTTCTTT
-	-	TRBJ2-1	13	TRBV15	CATAAGSYNEQFF	TGTGCCACCGCAGCGGGCTCCTACAATGAGCAGTTCTTC
-	TRBD2	TRBJ2-5	15	TRBV5-1	CASSQAIAGGETQYF	TGCGCCAGCAGCCAAGCTATAGCGGGGGGTGAGACCCAGTACTTC
-	-	TRBJ2-5	16	TRBV2	CASSERRTGDRETQYF	TGTGCCAGCAGTGAAAGGCGAACGGGAGATCGGGAGACCCAGTACTTC
-	TRBD2	TRBJ2-7	16	TRBV5-1	CASVPISGVSSYEQYF	TGCGCCAGCGTGCCGATTAGCGGGGTGAGCTCCTACGAGCAGTACTTC
-	TRBD2	TRBJ2-1	15	TRBV5-1	CASSLNSGGAYEQFF	TGCGCCAGCAGCTTAAATAGCGGGGGGGCTTATGAGCAGTTCTTC
-	-	TRBJ2-1	17	TRBV7-7	CASSLGGSASSYNEQFF	TGTGCTAGCAGCTTAGGGGGTAGCGCCAGCTCCTACAATGAGCAGTTCTTC
-	-	TRBJ2-3	13	TRBV5-4	CASSLSLSDTQYF	TGTGCCAGCAGCTTGTCCCTGTCGGATACGCAGTATTTT
-	-	TRBJ2-1	15	TRBV6-6	CASSYLGGLYNEQFF	TGTGCCAGCAGTTACCTGGGGGGACTCTACAATGAGCAGTTCTTC
-	-	TRBJ2-3	14	TRBV6-6	CASSGPGSTDTQYF	TGTGCCAGCAGTGGCCCAGGGAGCACAGATACGCAGTATTTT
-	TRBD2	TRBJ2-7	15	TRBV7-9	CASSKPGLLSYEQYF	TGTGCCAGCAGCAAACCGGGACTACTCTCCTACGAGCAGTACTTC
-	TRBD1	TRBJ1-2	16	TRBV29-1	CSVAHWALTGTEGYTF	TGCAGCGTTGCCCACTGGGCCTTAACAGGGACAGAAGGCTACACCTTC
-	-	TRBJ2-3	13	TRBV28	CASSFRGGDTQYF	TGTGCCAGCAGTTTCCGGGGTGGAGATACGCAGTATTTT
-	-	TRBJ2-1	16	TRBV4-2	CASSQVSRASDYEQFF	TGTGCCAGCAGCCAAGTCTCGCGGGCGAGCGATTATGAGCAGTTCTTC
-	TRBD1	TRBJ1-2	13	TRBV5-4	CASSSGTGFGYTF	TGTGCCAGCAGCTCCGGGACAGGGTTCGGCTACACCTTC
-	TRBD1	TRBJ2-5	12	TRBV5-1	CASYNRGETQYF	TGCGCCAGCTATAACAGGGGAGAGACCCAGTACTTC
-	-	TRBJ2-3	15	TRBV6-5	CASGGGGQNTDTQYF	TGTGCCAGCGGCGGCGGGGGCCAAAACACGGATACGCAGTATTTT
once	-	TRBJ2-3	14	TRBV5-8	CANVPFRSTDTQYF	TGTGCCAACGTCCCATTCCGGAGCACAGATACGCAGTATTTT
-	-	TRBJ1-3	15	TRBV30	CAWIREGLSGNTIYF	TGTGCCTGGATTCGGGAGGGGCTCTCTGGAAACACCATATATTTT
-	-	TRBJ2-1	17	TRBV7-6	CASSFSRARLRDNEQFF	TGTGCCAGCAGCTTTAGTCGGGCCCGACTACGAGACAATGAGCAGTTCTTC
-	-	TRBJ1-1	14	TRBV30	CAWRPAGIGTEAFF	TGTGCCTGGAGACCCGCAGGGATCGGCACTGAAGCTTTCTTT
once	-	TRBJ2-7	14	TRBV29-1	CSVEAGRGVYEQYF	TGCAGCGTTGAAGCGGGCAGGGGAGTATACGAGCAGTACTTC
-	-	TRBJ1-4	14	TRBV5-1	CASSGVGGGEKLFF	TGCGCCAGCAGTGGCGTGGGGGGTGGTGAAAAACTGTTTTTT
once	TRBD2	TRBJ2-7	18	TRBV5-6	CASSLVFLAGGSSYEQYF	TGTGCCAGCAGCTTGGTGTTTTTAGCGGGGGGGAGCTCCTACGAGCAGTACTTC
-	TRBD1	TRBJ2-1	17	TRBV5-1	CASSRLQGPSSYNEQFF	TGCGCCAGCAGCCGCTTACAGGGGCCGAGCTCCTACAATGAGCAGTTCTTC
-	-	TRBJ2-2	15	TRBV5-1	CASSLASGGQGELFF	TGCGCCAGCAGCTTGGCGTCAGGAGGGCAGGGGGAGCTGTTTTTT
-	-	TRBJ2-2	16	TRBV25-1	CANTIRQPTNTGELFF	TGTGCCAATACGATTAGACAGCCGACGAACACCGGGGAGCTGTTTTTT
-	TRBD2	TRBJ2-3	13	TRBV19	CASKRAGVNTQYF	TGTGCCAGTAAAAGAGCGGGGGTTAATACGCAGTATTTT
-	-	TRBJ1-1	14	TRBV19	CASSAGQGNTEAFF	TGTGCCAGTAGTGCGGGTCAAGGGAACACTGAAGCTTTCTTT
-	-	TRBJ2-1	15	TRBV10-2	CASSESVARYNEQFF	TGCGCCAGCAGTGAGTCGGTAGCGAGATACAATGAGCAGTTCTTC
-	TRBD1	TRBJ1-2	11	TRBV10-3	CATTGNYGYTF	TGTGCCACGACAGGGAACTATGGCTACACCTTC
once	-	TRBJ1-2	13	TRBV6-1	CASSLEQIYGYTF	TGTGCCAGCAGTTTGGAGCAGATCTATGGCTACACCTTC
-	-	TRBJ2-5	11	TRBV6-1	CASTELETQYF	TGTGCCTCGACAGAACTAGAGACCCAGTACTTC
once	-	TRBJ2-3	16	TRBV10-3	CAITVGVAARTDTQYF	TGTGCCATCACAGTCGGGGTAGCGGCCCGCACAGATACGCAGTATTTT
-	TRBD2	TRBJ2-7	15	TRBV4-1	CASSQLTSGLYEQYF	TGCGCCAGCAGCCAATTGACTAGCGGACTCTACGAGCAGTACTTC
few	TRBD1	TRBJ1-2	14	TRBV2	CASCRDRGANGYTF	TGTGCCAGCTGCCGGGACAGGGGAGCGAATGGCTACACCTTC
-	TRBD1	TRBJ1-2	17	TRBV25-1	CASSGHGTGTSGYGYTF	TGTGCCAGCAGTGGACACGGGACAGGGACGTCGGGGTATGGCTACACCTTC
-	TRBD1	TRBJ1-3	18	TRBV28	CASSRLTQDRGTGNTIYF	TGTGCCAGCAGTCGTCTAACCCAGGACAGGGGGACAGGAAACACCATATATTTT
-	TRBD1	TRBJ1-2	13	TRBV5-4	CASSLQGASGYTF	TGTGCCAGCAGCTTACAGGGGGCGAGTGGCTACACCTTC
-	-	TRBJ2-2	15	TRBV18	CASSPGSVGTGELFF	TGTGCCAGCTCACCAGGGAGCGTGGGCACCGGGGAGCTGTTTTTT
-	TRBD2	TRBJ2-2	16	TRBV5-1	CASSLVAGGGTGELFF	TGCGCCAGCAGCTTGGTAGCGGGAGGAGGCACCGGGGAGCTGTTTTTT
-	-	TRBJ2-4	15	TRBV5-4	CASSSPPEGKNIQYF	TGTGCCAGCAGCTCCCCGCCGGAGGGCAAAAACATTCAGTACTTC
-	-	TRBJ2-1	13	TRBV27	CASSLWGHNEQFF	TGTGCCAGCAGTTTATGGGGGCACAATGAGCAGTTCTTC
-	-	TRBJ2-3	14	TRBV18	CASSPQIQSDTQYF	TGTGCCAGCTCACCACAAATTCAGTCAGATACGCAGTATTTT
-	TRBD1	TRBJ1-1	15	TRBV7-2	CASSRVRGLGTEAFF	TGTGCCAGCAGCCGAGTAAGGGGGCTGGGCACTGAAGCTTTCTTT
-	-	TRBJ1-2	16	TRBV28	CASSPTRGGRPYGYTF	TGTGCCAGCAGTCCCACCCGGGGGGGGAGGCCCTATGGCTACACCTTC
once	TRBD1	TRBJ2-1	15	TRBV5-1	CASSLFPDRVNEQFF	TGCGCCAGCAGCTTGTTCCCCGACAGGGTCAATGAGCAGTTCTTC
-	TRBD1	TRBJ2-7	13	TRBV7-8	CASSWTGGREQYF	TGTGCCAGCAGCTGGACAGGGGGGAGGGAGCAGTACTTC
-	TRBD2	TRBJ2-7	17	TRBV10-3	CAIRTSGSSLSDYEQYF	TGTGCCATCAGGACTAGCGGGAGTTCCCTCTCCGACTACGAGCAGTACTTC
once	-	TRBJ2-1	12	TRBV5-4	CASSPRRNEQFF	TGTGCCAGCAGCCCCCGCCGGAATGAGCAGTTCTTC
-	-	TRBJ1-4	15	TRBV5-1	CASSRESSGNEKLFF	TGCGCCAGCAGCAGGGAGTCGAGTGGGAATGAAAAACTGTTTTTT
-	TRBD1	TRBJ1-3	14	TRBV9	CASSEGTGLNTIYF	TGTGCCAGCAGCGAGGGGACAGGGCTAAACACCATATATTTT
once	TRBD2	TRBJ2-3	15	TRBV5-1	CASSLLAGGEDTQYF	TGCGCCAGCAGCTTACTAGCGGGGGGTGAAGATACGCAGTATTTT
-	TRBD2	TRBJ2-5	15	TRBV7-2	CASSPSGRAGETQYF	TGTGCCAGCAGCCCTAGCGGGAGGGCCGGGGAGACCCAGTACTTC
-	-	TRBJ2-1	13	TRBV5-6	CASSIGLYNEQFF	TGTGCCAGCAGCATAGGACTATACAATGAGCAGTTCTTC
-	-	TRBJ2-7	16	TRBV5-1	CASSLAEASQPYEQYF	TGCGCCAGCAGCTTGGCCGAGGCTAGCCAGCCTTACGAGCAGTACTTC
-	-	TRBJ1-4	13	TRBV29-1	CSVAGRYSEKLFF	TGCAGCGTTGCTGGCAGGTATAGTGAAAAACTGTTTTTT
-	-	TRBJ2-2	16	TRBV7-7	CASSFEQGRSTGELFF	TGTGCTAGCAGCTTCGAACAGGGTAGATCCACCGGGGAGCTGTTTTTT
-	TRBD1	TRBJ1-5	16	TRBV28	CASSPLFRGLEQPQHF	TGTGCCAGCAGCCCTCTATTCAGGGGGCTAGAACAGCCCCAGCATTTT